This TCR beta chain was recovered during a study of T cells in Graves' hyperthyroidism and ophthalmopathy. Germline V gene lookup returns CDR1 MNHEY and CDR2 SVGAGI. This CDR3 contains 15 residues. The ends lost 0 bases at V and 1 base at J; junction bases unmatched: 2. On the basis of clinical symptoms, serum thyroxine and TRAb, thyroid ultrasound and orbital computed tomography, diagnoses were made. Study results and limitations: Ophthalmopathy got predicted by the model a median approximately 6.3 months before its onset.

This clonotype was recorded many times. Its antigen is unknown. RNA transcripts gave rise to amplified TCR beta CDR3 regions. The HTBI primer set was used in a first-round RT-PCR of the TCR CDR3. MiXCR, run by TCRdb on the multiplex PCR reads, gives a single entry per CDR3 protein. The sample has about 570,000 distinct CDR3 sequences; roughly 46% are singletons. The chain combines TRBV6-5 with TRBJ2-7, with TRBD2 identical over 8 bases. The sample comprised peripheral blood or thyroid tissue (not recorded which). The sequence came from an adult woman with Graves' disease, either hyperthyroidism or ophthalmopathy (not recorded which). CDR3 protein: CASSYSSGTSYEQYF. CDR3 DNA sequence: TGTGCCAGCAGTTACTCTAGCGGGACGTCCTACGAGCAGTACTTC.